The subject of this entry is one TCR beta chain. The antigen it recognizes is unknown. Base qualities are missing; no much larger clone stands one base away. The CDR3 regions of human TCRbeta chains were analyzed by immunosequencing. Turning to the authors' computational methods: TCRs in the repertoires were matched against a reference library of SARS-CoV-2-specific TCRs that had been generated with the MIRA antigen-specificity platform. Breadth meant the fraction of unique TCRs that were SARS-CoV-2-associated, whereas depth meant the fraction of total T cells that were SARS-CoV-2-associated. Using the MIRA data, each spike-specific TCR was mapped to the spike region that the TCR reacts to and placed in a CD4 or CD8 class. Log10-transformed breadth and depth values were compared by one-way ANOVA with Sidak's multiple comparisons tests. Drawn from immuneACCESS, this table holds only the in-frame rearrangements with V and J called that TCRdb kept. Clones are partly lost; checked studies trace under half to an unresolved V gene and leave the rest unexplained. V and J calls and clone size are given by that table; D and trimming were obtained from the DNA. The sample profile shows nearly 110,000 clones; around 92% of them were found once. The ten largest account for 6.5% to 8% of the sample.

In the paper's terms, the time point label means: baseline before first vaccination. Vaccinee samples were obtained from the UK trials COV001 and COV002, which included a single-blind randomized controlled phase 2/3 trial of AZD1222 (ChAdOx1 nCoV-19) in healthy adults. For TCRbeta chain sequencing, PBMC samples were collected from trial participants at day 0 and at day 28 after the second dose. This sample is drawn from a study of T cell responses to AZD1222 COVID-19 vaccine (dated by TCRdb to about 2021). General notes on the study: AZD1222 recipients whose second dose came at about 4 weeks and those whose second dose came at about 12 weeks were combined into one group, since spike-specific TCR depth and breadth did not differ between the two schedules. Trial participants were enrolled into age subgroups of 18-55, 56-69 and 70-plus years, which contained roughly 150, 30 and 60 TCR-sequenced participants, respectively. A total of more than 230 trial participants underwent TCR sequencing, of whom roughly 210 had received two doses of AZD1222 and 26 had received two doses of the MenACWY control vaccine. The study at large found these results: In the small 56-69-year group, the increase in depth fell short of significance, most likely because of low power. After two AZD1222 doses, spike-specific TCR breadth and depth were significantly higher than at day 0 and than in MenACWY recipients. Because no day 14 peak-response samples were available, repertoires were characterized only after the peak T cell response. Reportedly, close to half of the unique spike-specific TCRs recognized epitopes lying outside the regions that are mutated in the B.1.351 and B.1.1.7 variants. Only five to seven AZD1222 recipients were SARS-CoV-2 seropositive at baseline, limiting conclusions about previously exposed vaccinees. Participants were mostly white British and included more females than males, and it was suggested by the authors that clonal diversity may have been underestimated. CD4 TCRs associated with the vaccine covered the entire spike protein, and the dominant responses were in regions 160-218 and 743-854.

The source was peripheral blood, collected on day 0 of AZD1222 vaccination. This receptor was identified in an adult in good health.

Here the CDR3 is given as CASSLFPAGQGGTEAFF. In nucleotide form, the sequence is TGTGCCAGCAGCTTATTCCCTGCAGGACAGGGGGGCACTGAAGCTTTCTTT. Here the chain combines TRBV7-3 and TRBJ1-1; TRBD1 fits 10 bases in the junction. Inclusive of the bounding cysteine and phenylalanine, the CDR3 is 17 residues long. Solely the CDR3 DNA is kept, with 51 bases framed from the first base. CDR1 and CDR2 (SGHTA, FQGTGA) derive from the germline V gene. V trim: 2 bases; J trim: 4 bases; unmatched bases: 10.